This entry lists 15 T cell receptor beta chains sequenced from one sample in a study of shared clonotypes between healthy human individuals. Here immunoSEQ multiplex PCR was the method, and the copy in TCRdb shows in-frame clones only, minus some. The sample consists of about 2 million clones, about 95% of them appearing once. It was CD45RO-negative cells, positively selected for CCR7, that made up naive CD8 cells, with terminally differentiated effector memory CD45RA+ cells excluded. The sample comprised naive CD8+ T cells sorted from blood. All receptors derive from a man in his late teens or twenties in good health.

The CDR3: CASSSDRDRTGELFF. CDR3 coding DNA: TGTGCCAGCAGCTCCGACAGGGATAGAACCGGGGAGCTGTTTTTT. The genes are TRBV7-9 and TRBJ2-2, with 7 bases aligning to TRBD1. Per the germline V gene, CDR1 is SEHNR and CDR2 is FQNEAQ (reference sequence). The CDR3 has 15 amino acids. J was trimmed by 5 bases and V by 4 bases; bases with no gene match: 7.

Only one count was recorded for this clone. In DNA, the CDR3 is TGTGCCAGCAGGTATAAAAGACTAGCGGGGATCACAGATACGCAGTATTTT. Its translation: CASRYKRLAGITDTQYF. The rearrangement links TRBV28 to TRBJ2-3, with 11 bases fitting TRBD2. Germline trimming cut 6 bases from V and 2 bases from J; bases unmatched to any gene: 10. This CDR3 contains 17 residues. Germline CDR1 reads MDHEN; CDR2 reads SYDVKM.

This chain links TRBV27 with TRBJ1-1, with 10 bases fitting TRBD1. The CDR3 is made up of 14 amino acids. Germline-derived CDR1 and CDR2 are MNHEY and SMNVEV (reference sequence). Trimming took 6 bases from V and 1 from J; bases not matched to a gene: 2. Here the CDR3 DNA reads TGTGCCAGCAGACGGGACAGGGGGAACACTGAAGCTTTCTTT. Translation: CASRRDRGNTEAFF.

The gene calls are TRBV7-2 and TRBJ2-1; D gene uncertain. Looked up from germline, CDR1 is SGHTA and CDR2 is FQGNSA. CDR3 length equals 18 residues. Trimming stripped 4 bases from V and 0 bases from J, with 19 bases between. CDR3 in amino acids: CASSSGNLLTGSYNEQFF. DNA for the CDR3: TGTGCCAGCAGCTCCGGTAACCTCCTGACGGGCTCCTACAATGAGCAGTTCTTC.

The chain carries TRBV19 and TRBJ2-7; TRBD2 might be the D (5 bases). The germline V gene has CDR1 LNHDA and CDR2 SQIVND (reference sequence). Trimming shortened V by 1 base and J by 3 bases, and 13 bases separated the two germline ends. This CDR3 has 15 amino acids. CDR3 sequence: CASSIGYGIRYEQYF. As DNA, the CDR3 is TGTGCCAGTAGTATAGGGTACGGGATACGCTACGAGCAGTACTTC. Complete variable domain (other parts from reference TRBV19 and TRBJ2-7): DGGITQSPKYLFRKEGQNVTLSCEQNLNHDAMYWYRQDPGQGLRLIYYSQIVNDFQKGDIAEGYSVSREKKESFPLTVTSAQKNPTAFYLCASSIGYGIRYEQYFGPGTRLTVT.

The rearrangement uses TRBV7-9 and TRBJ2-7; D call uncertain. The length of the CDR3 is 14 residues. With 0 bases removed from V and 2 bases from J, the gap between germline ends came to 8 bases. Germline CDR1 SEHNR, CDR2 FQNEAQ (reference sequence). CDR3 coding DNA: TGTGCCAGCAGCTTAGCGTATTCGACCTACGAGCAGTACTTC. Protein sequence: CASSLAYSTYEQYF.

This clone was counted once. The chain employs TRBV7-9 and TRBJ2-6; D possibly corresponds to TRBD1 (8 bases). The CDR3 extends over 18 amino acids. The ends were cut back, 3 bases at V and 4 bases at J, with 19 bases in the middle. CDR1 is SEHNR, CDR2 FQNEAQ, per germline (reference sequence). The CDR3 DNA follows: TGTGCCAGCAGCTTCCCGACAGGGGAGGGACCCGGGGCCAACGTCCTGACTTTC. Amino acids: CASSFPTGEGPGANVLTF.

The chain uses TRBV4-3 and TRBJ2-7, with D possibly being TRBD1 or TRBD2 (5 bases each). Germline V gene data show CDR1 as LGHNA and CDR2 as YSLEER. V was shortened by 0 bases and J by 1 base, with 16 bases between the two germline ends. This CDR3 spans 17 amino acids. The CDR3: CASSQDTDGTASYEQYF. The DNA for the CDR3 is TGCGCCAGCAGCCAAGATACGGATGGGACGGCGTCCTACGAGCAGTACTTC.

The J gene is TRBJ2-2, the V gene TRBV10-2, with D perhaps TRBD2 (5 bases). This CDR3 comprises 16 residues. The germline V gene encodes CDR1 WSHSY and CDR2 SAAADI. Trimming stripped 4 bases from V and 0 bases from J, with 12 bases between. CDR3: CASSGAGGTNTGELFF. The CDR3 nucleotides are TGCGCCAGCAGTGGGGCGGGTGGGACGAACACCGGGGAGCTGTTTTTT.

This clone was picked up one time. The chain has TRBV11-2 and TRBJ2-2, with D unresolved. The CDR3 extends over 15 amino acids. Deletions cut 0 bases from V and 5 bases from J, with 10 bases between. Germline CDR1 SGHAT, CDR2 FQNNGV. CDR3 bases: TGTGCCAGCAGCTTAGAGGTCAGGCTGACCGGGGAGCTGTTTTTT. This sequence encodes CASSLEVRLTGELFF. The entire variable domain, with the rest obtained from reference TRBV11-2 and TRBJ2-2, is as follows: EAGVAQSPRYKIIEKRQSVAFWCNPISGHATLYWYQQILGQGPKLLIQFQNNGVVDDSQLPKDRFSAERLKGVDSTLKIQPAKLEDSAVYLCASSLEVRLTGELFFGEGSRLTVL.

The chain recombines TRBV19 with TRBJ2-7; D is undetermined. The germline V and J ends were trimmed by 6 bases and 3 bases, with 12 bases remaining between them. The CDR3 is made up of 13 amino acids. The germline V gene has CDR1 LNHDA and CDR2 SQIVND (reference sequence). The CDR3 coding sequence is TGTGCCAGTAGCCCTGGGCCCCTCTACGAGCAGTACTTC. The encoded protein is CASSPGPLYEQYF.

The J gene is TRBJ1-5, the V gene TRBV2; TRBD1 matches 11 bases. The CDR3 loop spans 19 amino acids. CDR1 is SNHLY and CDR2 is FYNNEI in the germline V gene. V dropped 3 bases and J dropped 2; count of bases not matched to a gene: 12. The CDR3 DNA is TGTGCCAGCAGTGAGGCCGGGACAGGGGGAATCTTTGGCAATCAGCCCCAGCATTTT. Translating gives CASSEAGTGGIFGNQPQHF.

This clone came up once. J is TRBJ1-1 and V is TRBV6-1, with D possibly matching TRBD1 (5 bases). In germline, CDR1 is MNHNS, CDR2 SASEGT. This CDR3 is built from 17 residues. V shed 1 base and J shed 0 bases, with 15 bases lying between them. For the CDR3, the DNA is TGTGCCAGCAGTGAAGAAACAGGATACACTATGAACACTGAAGCTTTCTTT. It is translated as CASSEETGYTMNTEAFF.

Regarding this clone: Distinct nucleotide sequences in the sample also encode this CDR3. The rearrangement uses TRBV13 and TRBJ2-1; tentatively, D is TRBD2 (5 bases). The CDR3 spans 13 residues. Germline V CDR1 and CDR2: PRHDT, FYEKMQ (reference sequence). Deletions cut 5 bases from V and 6 bases from J, with 11 bases between. As DNA, the CDR3 is TGTGCCAGCAGCCTTGAGGGCCCCAATGAGCAGTTCTTC. It encodes CASSLEGPNEQFF.

CDR3: CASRSTGQGEETQYF. CDR3 DNA: TGTGCCAGCAGATCCACGGGACAGGGGGAAGAGACCCAGTACTTC. The rearrangement uses TRBV6-5 and TRBJ2-5; 11 bases fit TRBD1. Losses at the gene ends were 6 bases for V and 3 bases for J; bases not matched to a gene: 6. The germline gives CDR1 MNHEY, CDR2 SVGAGI. This CDR3 comprises 15 residues.